The TCR beta chain described here comes from a study of T cells in localized non-small cell lung cancer. Points from the study as a whole: The study linked higher blood T cell density to longer overall survival. Sequencing was restricted to one tumor region; therefore, heterogeneity remains possible. The study detected a median roughly 61 of the top 100 tumor clones in adjacent lung.

The protocol was immunoSEQ multiplex PCR, while the TCRdb copy is restricted to in-frame clones and leaves out a portion. The sample contains 25,000 to 35,000 clones, approximately 83% of which appear only once. Germline lookup yields CDR1 SGHRS and CDR2 YFSETQ. V lost 5 bases to trimming and J lost 3 bases; unmatched junction nucleotides: 7. This CDR3 is built from 14 residues. Comment on this clone: Its antigen remains unidentified.

The sequence came from a man aged 35 to 69 with stage III lung adenocarcinoma. The sequencing used peripheral blood mononuclear cells, collected before any cancer treatment. The V call is TRBV5-1, the J call TRBJ1-1, with 7 bases identical to TRBD1. The CDR3 is CASRGDREDTEAFF. The DNA of the CDR3 is TGCGCCAGCAGGGGTGACAGGGAGGACACTGAAGCTTTCTTT.